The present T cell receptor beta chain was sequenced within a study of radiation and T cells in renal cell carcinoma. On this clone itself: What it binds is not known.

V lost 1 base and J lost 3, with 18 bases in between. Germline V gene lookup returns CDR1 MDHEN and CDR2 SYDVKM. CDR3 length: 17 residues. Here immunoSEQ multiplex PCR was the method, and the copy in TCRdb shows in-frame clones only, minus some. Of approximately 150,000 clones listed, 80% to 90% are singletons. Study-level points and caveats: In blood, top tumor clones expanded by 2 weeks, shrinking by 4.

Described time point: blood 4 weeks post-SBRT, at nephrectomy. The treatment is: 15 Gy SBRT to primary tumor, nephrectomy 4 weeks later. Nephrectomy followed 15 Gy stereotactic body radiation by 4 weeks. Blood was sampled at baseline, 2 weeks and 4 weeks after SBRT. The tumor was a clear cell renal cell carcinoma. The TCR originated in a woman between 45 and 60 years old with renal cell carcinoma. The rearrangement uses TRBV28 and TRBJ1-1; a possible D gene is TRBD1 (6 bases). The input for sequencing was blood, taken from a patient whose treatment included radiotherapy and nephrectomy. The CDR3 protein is CASSLYHPGGGYTEAFF. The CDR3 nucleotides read TGTGCCAGCAGTTTATACCATCCGGGGGGCGGCTACACTGAAGCTTTCTTT.